Following are 2 T cell receptor beta chains from one sample sequenced in a study of long-term antiretroviral therapy in people with HIV. Sequencing used immunoSEQ v3.0 at survey level. Sequencing used immunoSEQ multiplex PCR; TCRdb keeps in-frame clones, though not all of them. This sample yields around 21,000 clones, of which roughly 80% are seen a single time; 4.5% to 7% belongs to the top ten. The source material was unsorted PBMCs, sampled 0.2 years after starting antiretroviral therapy. These receptors were taken from a woman younger than 45 with HIV.

This clone was observed a few times. The chain links TRBV11-2 to TRBJ2-7; D is undetermined. Trimming took 4 bases from V and 0 from J, leaving 10 bases between them. The CDR3 extends over 14 amino acids. CDR1 SGHAT and CDR2 FQNNGV come from the germline V gene. Here the CDR3 reads CASSSPSSSYEQYF. In nucleotides, the CDR3 is TGTGCCAGCAGCTCCCCAAGCAGCTCCTACGAGCAGTACTTC.

This CDR3 is CASSQGWAPALEAFF. DNA of the CDR3: TGTGCCAGCAGCCAAGGTTGGGCCCCCGCTTTAGAGGCTTTCTTT. This chain links TRBV4-2 with TRBJ1-1; D gene ambiguous. This CDR3 is built from 15 residues. Germline V gene sequence: CDR1 LGHNA, CDR2 YNFKEQ. V lost 1 base and J 11 bases, leaving 20 bases between the germline ends.